The source of this TCR beta chain is a study of T cell responses to AZD1222 COVID-19 vaccine (dated by TCRdb to about 2021). Regarding the complete study: AZD1222 recipients with second doses at about 4 weeks or about 12 weeks were pooled, because spike-specific TCR depth and breadth did not differ between schedules. Trial participants were enrolled by age into 18-55, 56-69 and 70-plus year subgroups, with roughly 150, 30 and 60 TCR-sequenced participants respectively. TCR sequencing was performed for fewer than 250 trial participants, of whom 200 to 220 were given two doses of AZD1222 and around 25 were given two doses of MenACWY control vaccine.

What the work shows at the level of the full study, not this receptor alone: Only 5 to 7 AZD1222 recipients were SARS-CoV-2 seropositive at baseline, limiting conclusions about previously exposed vaccinees. In the small 56-69-year group, the increase in depth fell short of significance, most likely because of low power. CD4 TCRs associated with the vaccine covered the entire spike protein, and the dominant responses were in regions 160-218 and 743-854. Most participants were white British and females outnumbered males, and the authors suggested that clonal diversity may have been underestimated. A significant rise in spike-specific TCR breadth and depth was observed after two AZD1222 doses relative to day 0 and relative to MenACWY recipients. Because no samples from the day 14 peak response were available, repertoires could be characterized only after the peak T cell response. Reportedly, close to half of the unique spike-specific TCRs recognized epitopes lying outside the regions that are mutated in the B.1.351 and B.1.1.7 variants.

The CDR3 regions of human TCRbeta chains were analyzed by immunosequencing. The source study handled its data this way. TCRs in the repertoires were compared against a reference library of SARS-CoV-2-specific TCRs that had been generated with the MIRA antigen-specificity platform. Breadth was defined as the fraction of unique TCRs that were SARS-CoV-2-associated, and depth was defined as the fraction of total T cells that were SARS-CoV-2-associated. Using the MIRA data, every spike-specific TCR was mapped to the spike region that the TCR reacted to and assigned to either a CD4 or a CD8 class. Log10-transformed breadth and depth values were compared by one-way ANOVA with Sidak's multiple comparisons tests. TCRdb mirrors the immuneACCESS table, restricted to in-frame sequences. Some clones are absent from its copies; in checked studies, under half trace to an unresolved V gene, and the reason for the others is unknown. Clone size and the V and J calls come from that table; the DNA yielded D and trimming. The sample table records roughly 120,000 clones; less than 90% of these occur just once. The ten largest clones represent 8.5% to 10% of the sample.

As concerns this clone: Which antigen it targets is not known. The record has no base qualities; no much larger clone is one base away.

The cysteine opens and the phenylalanine closes a CDR3 of 13 amino acids. The CDR3 DNA has 39 bases and is translated from base 1. V sheds 5 bases and J sheds 11 bases, leaving 18 bases between their ends. CDR1 and CDR2 were assigned from the germline V gene (reference sequence) as MNHEY and SMNVEV. The time point label of this sample denotes: baseline before first vaccination. Vaccinee samples came from UK trials COV001 and COV002, including a single-blind randomized controlled phase 2/3 trial of AZD1222 (ChAdOx1 nCoV-19) in healthy adults. For TCRbeta chain sequencing, PBMC samples from trial participants were taken at day 0 and at day 28 after the second dose.

The chain employs TRBV27 and TRBJ1-1; the D segment could be TRBD1, given 6 matching bases. This receptor was identified in an adult in good health. Material: peripheral blood, obtained on day 0 of AZD1222 vaccination. The CDR3 region has the sequence CASSQAPTGWAFF. The nucleotides are TGTGCCAGCAGTCAAGCTCCTACAGGGTGGGCTTTCTTT.